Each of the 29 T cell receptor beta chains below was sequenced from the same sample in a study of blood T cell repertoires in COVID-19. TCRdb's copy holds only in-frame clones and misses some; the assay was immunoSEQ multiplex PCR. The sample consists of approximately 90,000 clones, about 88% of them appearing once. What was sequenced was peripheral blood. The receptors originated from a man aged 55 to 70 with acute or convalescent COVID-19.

The CDR3 loop is CASSFGTGGQPQHF. In DNA, the CDR3 is TGTGCCAGCAGCTTCGGGACAGGGGGTCAGCCCCAGCATTTT. The chain has TRBV7-9 and TRBJ1-5; 11 nucleotides match TRBD1. Trimming took 3 bases from V and 6 from J; bases not matched to a gene: 1. CDR1 is SEHNR and CDR2 is FQNEAQ in the germline V gene (reference sequence). The CDR3 length is 14 residues.

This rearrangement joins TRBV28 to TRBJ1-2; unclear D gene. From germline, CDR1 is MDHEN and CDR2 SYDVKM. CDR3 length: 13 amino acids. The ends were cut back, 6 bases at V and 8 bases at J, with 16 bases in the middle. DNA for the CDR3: TGTGCCAGCAGCGAGGGCGGTTGGGCGGGCTACACCTTC. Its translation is CASSEGGWAGYTF.

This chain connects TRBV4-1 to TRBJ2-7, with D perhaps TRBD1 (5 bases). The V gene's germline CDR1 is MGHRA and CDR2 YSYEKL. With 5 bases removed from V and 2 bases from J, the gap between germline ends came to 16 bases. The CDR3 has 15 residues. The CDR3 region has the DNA TGCGCCAGCAGCGACAGCATTGGAAGAGCCTACGAGCAGTACTTC. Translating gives CASSDSIGRAYEQYF.

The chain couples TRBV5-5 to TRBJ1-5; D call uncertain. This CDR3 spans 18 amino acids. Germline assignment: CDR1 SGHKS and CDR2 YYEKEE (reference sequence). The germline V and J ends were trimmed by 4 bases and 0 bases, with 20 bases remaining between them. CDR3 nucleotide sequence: TGTGCCAGCAGCCCGGAGGGATTACCACTAGATAGCAATCAGCCCCAGCATTTT. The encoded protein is CASSPEGLPLDSNQPQHF.

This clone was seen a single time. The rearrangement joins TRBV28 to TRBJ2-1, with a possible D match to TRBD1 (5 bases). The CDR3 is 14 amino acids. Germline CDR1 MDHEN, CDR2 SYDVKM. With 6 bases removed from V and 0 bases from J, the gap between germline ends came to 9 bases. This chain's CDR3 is CASRGEGSYNEQFF. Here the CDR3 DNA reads TGTGCCAGCAGAGGGGAAGGCTCCTACAATGAGCAGTTCTTC. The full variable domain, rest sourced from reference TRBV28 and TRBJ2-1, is DVKVTQSSRYLVKRTGEKVFLECVQDMDHENMFWYRQDPGLGLRLIYFSYDVKMKEKGDIPEGYSVSREKKERFSLILESASTNQTSMYLCASRGEGSYNEQFFGPGTRLTVL.

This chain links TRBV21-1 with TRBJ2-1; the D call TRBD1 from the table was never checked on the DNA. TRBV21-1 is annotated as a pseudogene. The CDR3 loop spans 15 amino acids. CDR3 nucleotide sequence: TGTGCCAGCAGCAAAGACAGGGGCAATTACAATGAGCAGTTCTTC. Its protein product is CASSKDRGNYNEQFF.

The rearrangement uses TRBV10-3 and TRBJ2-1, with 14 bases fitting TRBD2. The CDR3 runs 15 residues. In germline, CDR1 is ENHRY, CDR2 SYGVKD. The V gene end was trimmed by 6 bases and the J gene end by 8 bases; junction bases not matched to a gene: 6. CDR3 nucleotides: TGTGCCATCAGCCGACTAGCGGGAGGGAAACATGAGCAGTTCTTC. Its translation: CAISRLAGGKHEQFF.

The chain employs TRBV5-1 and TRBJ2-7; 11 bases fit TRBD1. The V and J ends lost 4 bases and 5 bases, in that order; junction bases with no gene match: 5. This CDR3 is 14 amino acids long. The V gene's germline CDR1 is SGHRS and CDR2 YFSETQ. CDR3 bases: TGCGCCAGCAGCCGGACAGGGGGCTATAACGAGCAGTACTTC. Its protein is CASSRTGGYNEQYF.

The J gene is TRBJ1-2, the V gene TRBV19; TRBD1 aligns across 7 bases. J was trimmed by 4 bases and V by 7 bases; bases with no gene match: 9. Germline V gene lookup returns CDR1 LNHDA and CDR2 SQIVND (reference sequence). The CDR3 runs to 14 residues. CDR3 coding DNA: TGTGCCAGTATCAGACAGGGTAGTACCTATGGCTACACCTTC. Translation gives CASIRQGSTYGYTF. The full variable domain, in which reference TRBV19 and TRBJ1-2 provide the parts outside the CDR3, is DGGITQSPKYLFRKEGQNVTLSCEQNLNHDAMYWYRQDPGQGLRLIYYSQIVNDFQKGDIAEGYSVSREKKESFPLTVTSAQKNPTAFYLCASIRQGSTYGYTFGSGTRLTVV.

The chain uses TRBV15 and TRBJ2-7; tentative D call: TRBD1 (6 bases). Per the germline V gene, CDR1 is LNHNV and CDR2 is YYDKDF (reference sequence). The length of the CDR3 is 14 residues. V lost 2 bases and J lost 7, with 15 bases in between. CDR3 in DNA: TGTGCCACCAGCAGACACAGGGTCCAGGGTGAGCAGTACTTC. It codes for CATSRHRVQGEQYF.

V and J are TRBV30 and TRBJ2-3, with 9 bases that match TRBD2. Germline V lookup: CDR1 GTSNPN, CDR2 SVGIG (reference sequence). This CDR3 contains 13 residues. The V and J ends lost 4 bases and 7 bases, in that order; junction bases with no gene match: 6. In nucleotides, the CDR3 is TGTGCCTGGATCGGCGGGAGGGCAAATACGCAGTATTTT. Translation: CAWIGGRANTQYF.

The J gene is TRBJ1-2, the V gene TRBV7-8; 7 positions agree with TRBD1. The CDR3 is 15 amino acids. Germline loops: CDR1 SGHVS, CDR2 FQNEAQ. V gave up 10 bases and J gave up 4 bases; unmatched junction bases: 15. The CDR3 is CATTGGQSNSYGYTF. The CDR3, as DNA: TGTGCCACCACCGGGGGACAGAGTAACTCCTATGGCTACACCTTC.

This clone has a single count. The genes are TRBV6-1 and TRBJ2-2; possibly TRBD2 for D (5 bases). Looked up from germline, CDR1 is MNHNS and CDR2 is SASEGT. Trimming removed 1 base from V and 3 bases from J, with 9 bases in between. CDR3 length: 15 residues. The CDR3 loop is CASSEGTFHTGELFF. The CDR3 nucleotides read TGTGCCAGCAGTGAAGGGACTTTTCACACCGGGGAGCTGTTTTTT.

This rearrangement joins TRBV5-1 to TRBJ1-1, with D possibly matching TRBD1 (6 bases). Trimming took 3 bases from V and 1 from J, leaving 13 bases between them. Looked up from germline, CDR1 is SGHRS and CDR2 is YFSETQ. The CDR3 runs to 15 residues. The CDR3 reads CASSWSDSTNTEAFF. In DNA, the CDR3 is TGCGCCAGCAGCTGGTCGGACAGCACGAACACTGAAGCTTTCTTT. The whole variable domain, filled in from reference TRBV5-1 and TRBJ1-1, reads KAGVTQTPRYLIKTRGQQVTLSCSPISGHRSVSWYQQTPGQGLQFLFEYFSETQRNKGNFPGRFSGRQFSNSRSEMNVSTLELGDSALYLCASSWSDSTNTEAFFGQGTRLTVV.

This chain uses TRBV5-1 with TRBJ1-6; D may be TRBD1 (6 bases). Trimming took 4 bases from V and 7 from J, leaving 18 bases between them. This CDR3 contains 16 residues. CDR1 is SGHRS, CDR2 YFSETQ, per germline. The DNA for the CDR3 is TGCGCCAGCAGCCCTAATCCTAGGACAGTAAATTCACCCCTCCACTTT. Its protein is CASSPNPRTVNSPLHF.

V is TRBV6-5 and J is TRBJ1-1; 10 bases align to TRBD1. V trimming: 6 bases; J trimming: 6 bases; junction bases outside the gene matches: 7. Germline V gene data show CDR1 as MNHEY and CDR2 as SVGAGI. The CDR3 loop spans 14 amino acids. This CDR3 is CASRLTGGSPEAFF. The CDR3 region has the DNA TGTGCCAGCAGACTGACAGGGGGCAGTCCTGAAGCTTTCTTT.

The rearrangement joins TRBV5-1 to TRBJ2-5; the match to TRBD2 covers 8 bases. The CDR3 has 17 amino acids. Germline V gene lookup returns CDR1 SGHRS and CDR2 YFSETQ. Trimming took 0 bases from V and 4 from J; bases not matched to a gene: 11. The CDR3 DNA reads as TGCGCCAGCAGCTTGGTAATTAGCGGGGAGATAAGAGAGACCCAGTACTTC. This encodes CASSLVISGEIRETQYF.

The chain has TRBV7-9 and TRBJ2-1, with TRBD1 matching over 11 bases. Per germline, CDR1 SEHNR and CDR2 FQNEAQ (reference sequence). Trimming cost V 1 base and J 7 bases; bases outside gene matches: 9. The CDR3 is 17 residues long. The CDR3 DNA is TGTGCCAGCAGCTTAGACCCTGTAGGACAGGGGGCAAATGAGCAGTTCTTC. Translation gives CASSLDPVGQGANEQFF.

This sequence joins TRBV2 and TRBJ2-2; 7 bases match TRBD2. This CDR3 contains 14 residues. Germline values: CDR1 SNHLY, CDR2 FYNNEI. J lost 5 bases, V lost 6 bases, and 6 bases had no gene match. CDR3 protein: CASRLLGRTGELFF. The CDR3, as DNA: TGTGCCAGCAGGCTCCTCGGGAGGACCGGGGAGCTGTTTTTT.

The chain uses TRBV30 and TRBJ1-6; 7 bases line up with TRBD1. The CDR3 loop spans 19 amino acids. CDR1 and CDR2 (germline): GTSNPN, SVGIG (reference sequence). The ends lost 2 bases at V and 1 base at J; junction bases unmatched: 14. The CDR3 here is CAWSHRTTGARSYNSPLHF. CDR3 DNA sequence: TGTGCCTGGAGTCACCGAACAACAGGGGCCCGGTCCTATAATTCACCCCTCCACTTT.

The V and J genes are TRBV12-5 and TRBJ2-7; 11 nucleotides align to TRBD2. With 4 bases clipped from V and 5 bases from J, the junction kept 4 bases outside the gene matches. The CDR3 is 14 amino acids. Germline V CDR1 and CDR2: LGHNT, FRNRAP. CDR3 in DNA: TGTGCTAGTGGTTCTAGCGGGGGGTCCGACGAGCAGTACTTC. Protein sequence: CASGSSGGSDEQYF.

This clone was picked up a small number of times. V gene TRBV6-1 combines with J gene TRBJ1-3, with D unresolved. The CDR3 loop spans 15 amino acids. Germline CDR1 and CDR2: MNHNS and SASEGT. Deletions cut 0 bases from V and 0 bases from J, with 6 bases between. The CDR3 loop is CASSEALSSGNTIYF. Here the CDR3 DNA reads TGTGCCAGCAGTGAAGCATTGAGCTCTGGAAACACCATATATTTT.

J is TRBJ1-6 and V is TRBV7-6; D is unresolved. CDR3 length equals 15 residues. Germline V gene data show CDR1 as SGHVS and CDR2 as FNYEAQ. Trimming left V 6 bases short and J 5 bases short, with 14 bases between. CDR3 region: CASRQTLENNSPLHF. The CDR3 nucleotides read TGTGCCAGCAGGCAAACTCTCGAGAATAATTCACCCCTCCACTTT. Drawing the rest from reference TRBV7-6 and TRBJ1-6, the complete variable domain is GAGVSQSPRYKVTKRGQDVALRCDPISGHVSLYWYRQALGQGPEFLTYFNYEAQQDKSGLPNDRFSAERPEGSISTLTIQRTEQRDSAMYRCASRQTLENNSPLHFGNGTRLTVT.

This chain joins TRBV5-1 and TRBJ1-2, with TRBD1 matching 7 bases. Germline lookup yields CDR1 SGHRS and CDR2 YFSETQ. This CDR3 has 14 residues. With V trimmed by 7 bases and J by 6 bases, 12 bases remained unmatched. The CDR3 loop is CASGVEGAVDGYTF. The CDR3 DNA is TGCGCCAGCGGGGTGGAGGGGGCGGTGGATGGCTACACCTTC.

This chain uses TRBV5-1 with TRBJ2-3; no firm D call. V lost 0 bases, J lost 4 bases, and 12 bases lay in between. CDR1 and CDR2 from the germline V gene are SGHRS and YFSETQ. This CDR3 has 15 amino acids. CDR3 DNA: TGCGCCAGCAGCTTGGGATACGGTCGGGCAGATACGCAGTATTTT. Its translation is CASSLGYGRADTQYF. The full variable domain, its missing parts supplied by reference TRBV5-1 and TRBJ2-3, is KAGVTQTPRYLIKTRGQQVTLSCSPISGHRSVSWYQQTPGQGLQFLFEYFSETQRNKGNFPGRFSGRQFSNSRSEMNVSTLELGDSALYLCASSLGYGRADTQYFGPGTRLTVL.

CDR3 bases: TGTGCCAGCAGTGGACAGCTAGCGGGGGGGCGTAATGAGCAGTTCTTC. Translated, it gives CASSGQLAGGRNEQFF. The gene calls are TRBV2 and TRBJ2-1, with 12 bases lining up with TRBD2. Germline V gene data show CDR1 as SNHLY and CDR2 as FYNNEI. With 4 bases clipped from V and 7 bases from J, the junction kept 8 bases outside the gene matches. This CDR3 is built from 16 residues.

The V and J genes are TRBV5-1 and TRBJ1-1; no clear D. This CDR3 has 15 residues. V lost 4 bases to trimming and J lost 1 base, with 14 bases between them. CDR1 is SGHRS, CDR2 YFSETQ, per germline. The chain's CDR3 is CASSNRQGSNTEAFF. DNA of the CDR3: TGCGCCAGCAGCAACAGACAAGGTTCGAACACTGAAGCTTTCTTT. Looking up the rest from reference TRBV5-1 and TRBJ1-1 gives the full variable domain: KAGVTQTPRYLIKTRGQQVTLSCSPISGHRSVSWYQQTPGQGLQFLFEYFSETQRNKGNFPGRFSGRQFSNSRSEMNVSTLELGDSALYLCASSNRQGSNTEAFFGQGTRLTVV.

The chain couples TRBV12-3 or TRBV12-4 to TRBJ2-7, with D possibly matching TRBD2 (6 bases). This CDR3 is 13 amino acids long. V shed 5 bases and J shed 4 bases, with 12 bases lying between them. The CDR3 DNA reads TGTGCCAGCAGTCCAACGGGAGCGTACGAGCAGTACTTC. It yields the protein CASSPTGAYEQYF.

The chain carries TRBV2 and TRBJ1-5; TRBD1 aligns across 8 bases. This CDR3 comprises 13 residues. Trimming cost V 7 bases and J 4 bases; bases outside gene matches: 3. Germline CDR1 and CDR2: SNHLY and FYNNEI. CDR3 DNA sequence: TGTGCCAGCAAGGGGGACAGGAATCAGCCCCAGCATTTT. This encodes CASKGDRNQPQHF. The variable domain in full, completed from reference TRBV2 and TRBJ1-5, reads EPEVTQTPSHQVTQMGQEVILRCVPISNHLYFYWYRQILGQKVEFLVSFYNNEISEKSEIFDDQFSVERPDGSNFTLKIRSTKLEDSAMYFCASKGDRNQPQHFGDGTRLSIL.